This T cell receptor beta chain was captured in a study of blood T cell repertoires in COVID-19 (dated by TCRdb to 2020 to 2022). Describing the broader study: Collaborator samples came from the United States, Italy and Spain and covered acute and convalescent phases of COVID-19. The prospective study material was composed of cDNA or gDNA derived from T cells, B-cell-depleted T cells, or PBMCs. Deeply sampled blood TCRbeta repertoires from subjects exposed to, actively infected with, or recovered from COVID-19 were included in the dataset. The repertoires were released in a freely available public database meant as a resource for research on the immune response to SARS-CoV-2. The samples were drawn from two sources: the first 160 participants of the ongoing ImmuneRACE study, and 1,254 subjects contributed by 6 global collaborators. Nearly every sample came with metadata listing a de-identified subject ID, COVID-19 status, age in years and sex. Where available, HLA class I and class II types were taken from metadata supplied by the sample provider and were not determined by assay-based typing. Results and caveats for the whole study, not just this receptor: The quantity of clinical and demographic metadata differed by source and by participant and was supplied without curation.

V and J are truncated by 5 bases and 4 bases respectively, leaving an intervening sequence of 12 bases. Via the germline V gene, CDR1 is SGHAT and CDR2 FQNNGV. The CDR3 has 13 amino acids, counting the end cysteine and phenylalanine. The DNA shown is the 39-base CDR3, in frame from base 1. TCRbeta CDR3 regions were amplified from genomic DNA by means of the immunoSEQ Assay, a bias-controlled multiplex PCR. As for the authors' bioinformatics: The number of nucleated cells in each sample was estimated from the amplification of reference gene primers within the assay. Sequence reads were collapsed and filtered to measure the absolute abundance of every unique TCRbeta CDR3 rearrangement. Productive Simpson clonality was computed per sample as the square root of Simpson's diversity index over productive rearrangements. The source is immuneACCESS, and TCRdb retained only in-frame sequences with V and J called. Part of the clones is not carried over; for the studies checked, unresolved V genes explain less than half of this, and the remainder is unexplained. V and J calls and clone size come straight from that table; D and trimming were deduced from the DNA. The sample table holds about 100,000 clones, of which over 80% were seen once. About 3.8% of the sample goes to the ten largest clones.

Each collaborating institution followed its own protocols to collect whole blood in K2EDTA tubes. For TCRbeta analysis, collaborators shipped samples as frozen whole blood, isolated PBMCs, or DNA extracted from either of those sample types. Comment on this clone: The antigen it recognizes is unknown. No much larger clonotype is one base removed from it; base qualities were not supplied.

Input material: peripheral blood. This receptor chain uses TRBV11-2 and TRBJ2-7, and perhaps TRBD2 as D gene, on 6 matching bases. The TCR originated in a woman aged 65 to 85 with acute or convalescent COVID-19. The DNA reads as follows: TGTGCCAGCAGCGAGGGACTGAGTTACGAGCAGTACTTC. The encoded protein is CASSEGLSYEQYF.